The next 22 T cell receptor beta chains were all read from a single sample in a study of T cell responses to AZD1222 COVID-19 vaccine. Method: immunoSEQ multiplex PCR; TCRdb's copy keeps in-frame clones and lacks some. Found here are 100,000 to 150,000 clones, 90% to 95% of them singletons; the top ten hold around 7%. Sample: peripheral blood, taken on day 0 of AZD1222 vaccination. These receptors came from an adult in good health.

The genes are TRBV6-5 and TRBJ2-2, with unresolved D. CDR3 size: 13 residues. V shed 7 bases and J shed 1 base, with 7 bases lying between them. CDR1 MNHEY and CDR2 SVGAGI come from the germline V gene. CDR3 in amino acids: CASNIGNTGELFF. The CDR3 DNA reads TGTGCCAGCAACATCGGGAACACCGGGGAGCTGTTTTTT.

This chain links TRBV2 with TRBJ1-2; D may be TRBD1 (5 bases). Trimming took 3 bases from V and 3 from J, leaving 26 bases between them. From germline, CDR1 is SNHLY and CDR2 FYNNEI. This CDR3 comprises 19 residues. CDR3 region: CASSEVDWIRDSGHYGYTF. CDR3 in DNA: TGTGCCAGCAGTGAGGTTGACTGGATACGGGACTCCGGACACTATGGCTACACCTTC.

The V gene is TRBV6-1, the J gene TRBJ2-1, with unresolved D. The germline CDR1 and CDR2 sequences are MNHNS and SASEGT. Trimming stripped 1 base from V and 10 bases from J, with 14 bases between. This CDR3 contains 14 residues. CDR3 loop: CASSEGTASGEQFF. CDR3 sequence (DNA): TGTGCCAGCAGTGAAGGAACGGCGTCCGGGGAGCAGTTCTTC.

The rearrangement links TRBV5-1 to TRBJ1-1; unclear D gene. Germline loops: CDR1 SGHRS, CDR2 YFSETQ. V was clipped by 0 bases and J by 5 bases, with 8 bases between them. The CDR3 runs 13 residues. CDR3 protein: CASSLAADTEAFF. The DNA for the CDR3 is TGCGCCAGCAGCTTGGCAGCGGATACTGAAGCTTTCTTT.

The CDR3 loop is CASSSGQEQFF. The CDR3 nucleotides are TGTGCCAGCAGTTCGGGACAGGAGCAGTTCTTC. The chain uses TRBV6-5 and TRBJ2-1; the match to TRBD1 covers 7 bases. The CDR3 covers 11 residues. Germline V gene lookup returns CDR1 MNHEY and CDR2 SVGAGI. J lost 10 bases, V lost 4 bases, and 1 base had no gene match.

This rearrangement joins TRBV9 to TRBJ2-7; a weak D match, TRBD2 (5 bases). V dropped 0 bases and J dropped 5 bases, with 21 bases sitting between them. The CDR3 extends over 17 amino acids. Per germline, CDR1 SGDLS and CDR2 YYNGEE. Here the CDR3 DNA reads TGTGCCAGCAGCGTAGGGGTTACGGACCGGGGAAGGGACGAGCAGTACTTC. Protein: CASSVGVTDRGRDEQYF.

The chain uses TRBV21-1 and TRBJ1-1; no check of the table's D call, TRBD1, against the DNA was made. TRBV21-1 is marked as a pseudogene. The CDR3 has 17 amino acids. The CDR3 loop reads CASSKGGTVNVNTEAFF. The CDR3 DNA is TGTGCCAGCAGCAAAGGGGGGACAGTGAATGTTAACACTGAAGCTTTCTTT.

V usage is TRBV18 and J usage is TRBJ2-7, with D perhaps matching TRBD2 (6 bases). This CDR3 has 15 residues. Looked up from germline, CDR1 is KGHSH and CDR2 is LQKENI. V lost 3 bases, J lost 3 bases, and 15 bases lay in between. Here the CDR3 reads CASSPLGGADYEQYF. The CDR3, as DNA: TGTGCCAGCTCACCGCTTGGCGGGGCCGACTACGAGCAGTACTTC.

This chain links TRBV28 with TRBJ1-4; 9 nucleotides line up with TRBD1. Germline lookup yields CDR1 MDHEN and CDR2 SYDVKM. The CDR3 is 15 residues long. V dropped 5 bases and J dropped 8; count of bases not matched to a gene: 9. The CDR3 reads CASSPPGTGWEKLFF. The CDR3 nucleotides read TGTGCCAGCAGTCCCCCCGGGACAGGGTGGGAAAAACTGTTTTTT.

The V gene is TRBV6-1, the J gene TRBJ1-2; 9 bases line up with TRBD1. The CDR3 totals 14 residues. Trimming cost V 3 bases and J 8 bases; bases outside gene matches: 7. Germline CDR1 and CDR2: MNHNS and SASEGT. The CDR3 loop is CASSDGTGNVGYTF. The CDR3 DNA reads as TGTGCCAGCAGTGATGGGACAGGGAACGTCGGCTACACCTTC.

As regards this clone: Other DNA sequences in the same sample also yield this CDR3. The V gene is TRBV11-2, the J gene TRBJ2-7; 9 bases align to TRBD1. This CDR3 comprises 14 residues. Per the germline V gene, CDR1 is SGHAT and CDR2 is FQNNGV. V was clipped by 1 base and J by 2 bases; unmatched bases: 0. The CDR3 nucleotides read TGTGCCAGCAGCTTAGGACAGGGGGCCTACGAGCAGTACTTC. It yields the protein CASSLGQGAYEQYF. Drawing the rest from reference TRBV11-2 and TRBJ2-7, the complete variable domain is EAGVAQSPRYKIIEKRQSVAFWCNPISGHATLYWYQQILGQGPKLLIQFQNNGVVDDSQLPKDRFSAERLKGVDSTLKIQPAKLEDSAVYLCASSLGQGAYEQYFGPGTRLTVT.

The CDR3 region is CAISEGGRTNTEAFF. Here the CDR3 DNA reads TGTGCCATCAGTGAGGGTGGCAGGACGAACACTGAAGCTTTCTTT. This sequence joins TRBV10-3 and TRBJ1-1, with D unresolved. Germline loops: CDR1 ENHRY, CDR2 SYGVKD. The V and J ends lost 2 bases and 1 base respectively, with 11 bases between them. The CDR3 totals 15 residues.

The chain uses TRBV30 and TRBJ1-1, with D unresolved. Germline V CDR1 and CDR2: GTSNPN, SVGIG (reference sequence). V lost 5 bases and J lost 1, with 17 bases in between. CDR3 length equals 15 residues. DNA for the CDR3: TGTGCCTGGGTGGCCCCACGACGCCCGAACACTGAAGCTTTCTTT. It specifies CAWVAPRRPNTEAFF. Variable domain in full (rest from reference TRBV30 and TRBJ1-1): SQTIHQWPATLVQPVGSPLSLECTVEGTSNPNLYWYRQAAGRGLQLLFYSVGIGQISSEVPQNLSASRPQDRQFILSSKKLLLSDSGFYLCAWVAPRRPNTEAFFGQGTRLTVV.

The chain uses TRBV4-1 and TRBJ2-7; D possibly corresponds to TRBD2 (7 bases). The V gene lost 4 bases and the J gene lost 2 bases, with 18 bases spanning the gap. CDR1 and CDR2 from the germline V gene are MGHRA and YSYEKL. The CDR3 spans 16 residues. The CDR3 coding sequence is TGCGCCAGCAGCCGGGACTACCACGGACAGACCTACGAGCAGTACTTC. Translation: CASSRDYHGQTYEQYF.

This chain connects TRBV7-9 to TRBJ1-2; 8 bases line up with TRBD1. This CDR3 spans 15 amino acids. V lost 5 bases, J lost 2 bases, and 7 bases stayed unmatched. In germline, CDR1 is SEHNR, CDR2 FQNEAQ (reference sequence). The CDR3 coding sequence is TGTGCCAGCAGCCACGGGGACAGGCCCAACTATGGCTACACCTTC. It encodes CASSHGDRPNYGYTF.

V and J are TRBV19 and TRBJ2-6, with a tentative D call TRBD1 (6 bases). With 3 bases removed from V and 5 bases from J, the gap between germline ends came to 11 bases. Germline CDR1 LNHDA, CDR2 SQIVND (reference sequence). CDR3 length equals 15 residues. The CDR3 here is CASSIGRGRANVLTF. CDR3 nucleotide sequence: TGTGCCAGTAGTATTGGCAGGGGTAGGGCCAACGTCCTGACTTTC.

The CDR3 here is CASSFDRGTEAFF. CDR3 sequence (DNA): TGTGCCAGCAGTTTTGATAGGGGCACTGAAGCTTTCTTT. This rearrangement joins TRBV12-3 or TRBV12-4 to TRBJ1-1; TRBD1 might be the D (5 bases). The CDR3 loop spans 13 amino acids. Between the trimmed V and J ends, which lost 3 bases and 4 bases, there was a span of 9 bases.

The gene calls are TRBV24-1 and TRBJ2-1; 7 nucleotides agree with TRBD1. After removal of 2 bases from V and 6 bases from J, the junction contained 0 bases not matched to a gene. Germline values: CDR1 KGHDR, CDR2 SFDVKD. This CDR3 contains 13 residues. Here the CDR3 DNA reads TGTGCCACCAGTGATTACAGGGGCAATGAGCAGTTCTTC. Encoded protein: CATSDYRGNEQFF.

The CDR3 DNA sequence: TGTGCCATCAGTGAGTCTGGGACAGGGTTCGCTGAAGCTTTCTTT. This gives the protein CAISESGTGFAEAFF. This chain uses TRBV10-3 with TRBJ1-1; 9 nucleotides align to TRBD1. The CDR3 spans 15 residues. Germline CDR1 reads ENHRY; CDR2 reads SYGVKD. V was clipped by 0 bases and J by 6 bases; unmatched bases: 5.

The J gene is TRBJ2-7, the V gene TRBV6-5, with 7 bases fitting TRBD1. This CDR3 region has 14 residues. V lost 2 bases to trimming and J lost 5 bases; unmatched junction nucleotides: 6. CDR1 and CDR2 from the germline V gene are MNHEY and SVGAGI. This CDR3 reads CASSYETGKDEQYF. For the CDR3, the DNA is TGTGCCAGCAGTTACGAGACAGGGAAGGACGAGCAGTACTTC.

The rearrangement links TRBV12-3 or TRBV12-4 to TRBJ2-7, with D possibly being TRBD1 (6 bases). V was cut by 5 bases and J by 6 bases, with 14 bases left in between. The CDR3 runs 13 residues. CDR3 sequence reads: CASSTHTGSEQYF. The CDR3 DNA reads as TGTGCCAGCAGTACCCATACAGGGTCCGAGCAGTACTTC.

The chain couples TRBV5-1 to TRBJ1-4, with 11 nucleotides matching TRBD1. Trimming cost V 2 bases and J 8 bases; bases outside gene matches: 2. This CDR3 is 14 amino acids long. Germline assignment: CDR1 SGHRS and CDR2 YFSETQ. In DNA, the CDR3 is TGCGCCAGCAGCTTAGGGACAGGGGGAGAAAAACTGTTTTTT. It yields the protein CASSLGTGGEKLFF.